A selection of T cell receptor beta chains follows, all from one sample in a study of Ad26.COV2.S vaccination and SARS-CoV-2 variants. Sequenced by immunoSEQ multiplex PCR; TCRdb stores in-frame clones only, minus some. The sample comprises roughly 380,000 clones, roughly nine tenths of which are singletons, and 3.5% to 4.5% rests with the top ten. The sequences come from peripheral blood, collected after recovery from COVID-19. Receptors were obtained from a human donor who had recovered from COVID-19. Both conserved end residues are part of each CDR3. A D gene is named only where the DNA matches it firmly.

TRBJ2-7,TRBV7-8,TRBD1,CASSTRGGQGDYEQYF,TGTGCCAGCAGCACTAGAGGGGGACAGGGCGACTACGAGCAGTACTTC
TRBJ1-1,TRBV6-2/TRBV6-3,NA,CASSYYSRETEAFF,TGTGCCAGCAGTTACTATAGCAGAGAGACTGAAGCTTTCTTT
TRBJ2-2,TRBV10-3,NA,CAISVDSTTGELFF,TGTGCCATCAGTGTTGACTCGACCACCGGGGAGCTGTTTTTT
TRBJ2-3,TRBV11-3,TRBD1,CASSLTDRGDTQYF,TGTGCCAGCAGTTTGACTGACAGGGGAGATACGCAGTATTTT
TRBJ2-2,TRBV7-9,NA,CASSLVSGELFF,TGTGCCAGCAGCTTAGTTTCCGGGGAGCTGTTTTTT
TRBJ1-2,TRBV4-1,NA,CASSRGVISYGYTF,TGCGCCAGCAGCCGGGGGGTGATCTCCTATGGCTACACCTTC
TRBJ1-2,TRBV5-1,NA,CASSFSSTGANYGYTF,TGCGCCAGCAGCTTTTCATCTACGGGAGCTAACTATGGCTACACCTTC
TRBJ2-7,TRBV18,TRBD1,CASSPGTVFYEQYF,TGTGCCAGCTCACCAGGGACAGTTTTCTACGAGCAGTACTTC
TRBJ2-7,TRBV6-2/TRBV6-3,NA,CASSYGSHGTQYF,TGTGCCAGCAGTTACGGTTCTCACGGGACGCAGTACTTC
TRBJ2-1,TRBV7-2,NA,CASSLGLGREQFF,TGTGCCAGCAGCTTAGGGCTGGGCAGGGAGCAGTTCTTC
TRBJ2-2,TRBV9,TRBD2,CASTESGGNTGELFF,TGTGCCAGCACAGAGAGCGGGGGAAACACCGGGGAGCTGTTTTTT
TRBJ1-2,TRBV12-3/TRBV12-4,NA,CASSPLTDYGYTF,TGTGCCAGCAGTCCTCTGACAGACTATGGCTACACCTTC
TRBJ2-2,TRBV7-6,NA,CASSTGAGGQIRGTGELFF,TGTGCCAGCAGCACCGGCGCGGGGGGACAGATAAGAGGGACCGGGGAGCTGTTTTTT
TRBJ2-2,TRBV5-4,NA,CASSPPDSPNTGELFF,TGTGCCAGCAGCCCCCCGGACAGCCCGAACACCGGGGAGCTGTTTTTT